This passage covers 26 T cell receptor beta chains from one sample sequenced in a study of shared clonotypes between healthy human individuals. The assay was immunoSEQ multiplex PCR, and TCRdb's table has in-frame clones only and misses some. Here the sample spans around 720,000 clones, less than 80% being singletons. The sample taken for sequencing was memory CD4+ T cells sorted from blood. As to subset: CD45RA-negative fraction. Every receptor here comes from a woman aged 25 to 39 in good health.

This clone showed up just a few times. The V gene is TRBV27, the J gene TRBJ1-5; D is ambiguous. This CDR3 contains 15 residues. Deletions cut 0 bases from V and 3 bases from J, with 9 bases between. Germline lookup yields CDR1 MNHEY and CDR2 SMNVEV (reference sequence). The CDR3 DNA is TGTGCCAGCAGTTTATCGCACGGGGACAATCAGCCCCAGCATTTT. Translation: CASSLSHGDNQPQHF.

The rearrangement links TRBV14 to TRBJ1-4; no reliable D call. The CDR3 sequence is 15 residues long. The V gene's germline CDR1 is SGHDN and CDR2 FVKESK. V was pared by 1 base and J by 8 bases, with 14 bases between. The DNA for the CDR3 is TGTGCCAGCAGCCAAGTCCGGGGTTTACAGGAAAAACTGTTTTTT. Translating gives CASSQVRGLQEKLFF.

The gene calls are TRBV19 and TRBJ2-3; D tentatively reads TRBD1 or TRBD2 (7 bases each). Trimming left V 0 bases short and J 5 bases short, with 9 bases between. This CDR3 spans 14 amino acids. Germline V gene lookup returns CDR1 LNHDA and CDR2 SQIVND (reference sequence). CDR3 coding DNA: TGTGCCAGTAGTATAGACAGGGGGGGAGATACGCAGTATTTT. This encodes CASSIDRGGDTQYF.

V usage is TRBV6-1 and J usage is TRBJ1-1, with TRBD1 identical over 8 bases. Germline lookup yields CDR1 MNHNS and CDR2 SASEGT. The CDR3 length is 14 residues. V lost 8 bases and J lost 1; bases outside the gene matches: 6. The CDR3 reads CASYGTGKNTEAFF. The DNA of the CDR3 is TGTGCCAGCTACGGGACAGGAAAGAACACTGAAGCTTTCTTT.

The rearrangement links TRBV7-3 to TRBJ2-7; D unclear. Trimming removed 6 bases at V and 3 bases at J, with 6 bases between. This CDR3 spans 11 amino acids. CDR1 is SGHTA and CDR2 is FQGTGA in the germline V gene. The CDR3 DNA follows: TGTGCCAGCAGGGCCTTCTACGAGCAGTACTTC. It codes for CASRAFYEQYF.

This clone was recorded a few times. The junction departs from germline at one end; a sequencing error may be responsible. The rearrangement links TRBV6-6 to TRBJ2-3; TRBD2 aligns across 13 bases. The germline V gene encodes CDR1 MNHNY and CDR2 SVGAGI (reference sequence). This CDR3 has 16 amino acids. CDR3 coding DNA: TGTGCCATCAGTCCCTCGGGGACTAGCGGGGAGGATACGCAGTATTTT. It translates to CAISPSGTSGEDTQYF.

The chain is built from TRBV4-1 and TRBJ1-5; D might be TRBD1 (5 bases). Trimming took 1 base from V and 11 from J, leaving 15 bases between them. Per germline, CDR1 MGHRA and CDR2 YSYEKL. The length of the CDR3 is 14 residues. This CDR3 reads CASSQGTRGLTQHF. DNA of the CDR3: TGCGCCAGCAGCCAAGGGACTAGGGGTTTGACCCAGCATTTT.

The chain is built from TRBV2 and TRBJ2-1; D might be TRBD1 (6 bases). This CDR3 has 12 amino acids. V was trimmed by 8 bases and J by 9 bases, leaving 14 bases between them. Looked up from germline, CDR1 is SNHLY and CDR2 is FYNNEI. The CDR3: CASSVRGSEQFF. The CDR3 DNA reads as TGTGCCAGCTCAGTGAGGGGGAGTGAGCAGTTCTTC. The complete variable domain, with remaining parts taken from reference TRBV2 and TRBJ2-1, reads EPEVTQTPSHQVTQMGQEVILRCVPISNHLYFYWYRQILGQKVEFLVSFYNNEISEKSEIFDDQFSVERPDGSNFTLKIRSTKLEDSAMYFCASSVRGSEQFFGPGTRLTVL.

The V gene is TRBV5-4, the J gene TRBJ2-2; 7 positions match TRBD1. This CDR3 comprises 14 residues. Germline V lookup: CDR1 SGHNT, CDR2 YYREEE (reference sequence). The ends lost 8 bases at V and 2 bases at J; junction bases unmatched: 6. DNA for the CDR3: TGTGCCAGTACAGGGGACCGTAACACCGGGGAGCTGTTTTTT. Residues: CASTGDRNTGELFF.

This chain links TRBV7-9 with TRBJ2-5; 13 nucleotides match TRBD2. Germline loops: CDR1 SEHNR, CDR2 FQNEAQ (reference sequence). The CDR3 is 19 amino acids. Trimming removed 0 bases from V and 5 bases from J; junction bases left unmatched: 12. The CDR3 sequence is CASSLATRTSGSAYETQYF. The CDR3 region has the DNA TGTGCCAGCAGCTTAGCCACCCGGACTAGCGGGAGTGCTTACGAGACCCAGTACTTC.

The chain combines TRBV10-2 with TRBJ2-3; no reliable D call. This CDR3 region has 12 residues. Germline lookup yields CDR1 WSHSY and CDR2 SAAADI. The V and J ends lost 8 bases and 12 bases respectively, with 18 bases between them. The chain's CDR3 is CASADVAEIQYF. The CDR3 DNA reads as TGCGCCAGCGCGGATGTAGCAGAAATACAGTATTTT.

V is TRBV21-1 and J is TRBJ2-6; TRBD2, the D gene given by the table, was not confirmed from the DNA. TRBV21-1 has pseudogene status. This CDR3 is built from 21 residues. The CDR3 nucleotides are TGTGCCAGCAGCAATCCTCGGGCGCCGATGGGGAGGGGGACTGGGGCCAACGTCCTGACTTTC. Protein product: CASSNPRAPMGRGTGANVLTF.

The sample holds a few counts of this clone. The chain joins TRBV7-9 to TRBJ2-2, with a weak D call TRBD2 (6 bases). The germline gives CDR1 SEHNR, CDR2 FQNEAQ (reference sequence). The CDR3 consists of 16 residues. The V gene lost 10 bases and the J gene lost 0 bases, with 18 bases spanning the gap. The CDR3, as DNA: TGTGCCAACAAAAAAATTAGCGGTTCGAACACCGGGGAGCTGTTTTTT. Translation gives CANKKISGSNTGELFF.

CDR3 amino acids: CASSYSTGNYGYTF. The CDR3 bases are TGTGCCAGCAGTTACTCAACAGGCAACTATGGCTACACCTTC. The chain carries TRBV6-5 and TRBJ1-2; maybe TRBD1 (5 bases). Germline V gene lookup returns CDR1 MNHEY and CDR2 SVGAGI. V lost 0 bases and J lost 2, with 7 bases in between. The CDR3 sequence is 14 residues long.

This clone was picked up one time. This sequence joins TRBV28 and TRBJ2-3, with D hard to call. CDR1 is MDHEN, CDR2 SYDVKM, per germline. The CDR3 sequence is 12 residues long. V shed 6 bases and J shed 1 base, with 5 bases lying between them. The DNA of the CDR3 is TGTGCCAGCAGGGTCCGCACAGATACGCAGTATTTT. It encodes CASRVRTDTQYF.

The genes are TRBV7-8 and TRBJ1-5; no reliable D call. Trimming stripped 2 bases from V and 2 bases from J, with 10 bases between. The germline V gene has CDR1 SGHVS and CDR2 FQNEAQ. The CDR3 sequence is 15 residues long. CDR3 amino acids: CASSLSSWGNQPQHF. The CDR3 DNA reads TGTGCCAGCAGCTTAAGCTCCTGGGGCAATCAGCCCCAGCATTTT.

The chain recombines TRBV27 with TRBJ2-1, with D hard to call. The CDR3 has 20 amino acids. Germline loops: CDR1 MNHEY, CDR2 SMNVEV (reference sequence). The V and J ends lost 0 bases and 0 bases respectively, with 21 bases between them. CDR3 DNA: TGTGCCAGCAGTTTATCGATAAGGGCGTTTTCAAGGAGCTCCTACAATGAGCAGTTCTTC. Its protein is CASSLSIRAFSRSSYNEQFF.

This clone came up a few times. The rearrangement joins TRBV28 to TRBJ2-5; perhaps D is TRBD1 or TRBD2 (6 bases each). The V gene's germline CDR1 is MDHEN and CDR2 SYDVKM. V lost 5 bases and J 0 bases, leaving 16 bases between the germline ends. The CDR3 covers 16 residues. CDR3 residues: CASSGLGGSYQETQYF. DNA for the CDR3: TGTGCCAGCAGTGGCTTAGGGGGGTCGTACCAAGAGACCCAGTACTTC.

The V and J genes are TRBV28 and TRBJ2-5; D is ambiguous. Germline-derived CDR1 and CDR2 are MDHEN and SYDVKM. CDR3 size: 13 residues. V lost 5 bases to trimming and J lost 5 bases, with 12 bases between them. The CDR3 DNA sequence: TGTGCCAGCAGTACCACGGTAGTGGAGACCCAGTACTTC. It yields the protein CASSTTVVETQYF.

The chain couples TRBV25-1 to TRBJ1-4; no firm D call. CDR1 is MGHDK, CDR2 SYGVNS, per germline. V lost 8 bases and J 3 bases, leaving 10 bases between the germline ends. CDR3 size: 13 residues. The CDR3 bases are TGTGCCAGCGGTGGGCGAGCTAATGAAAAACTGTTTTTT. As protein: CASGGRANEKLFF.

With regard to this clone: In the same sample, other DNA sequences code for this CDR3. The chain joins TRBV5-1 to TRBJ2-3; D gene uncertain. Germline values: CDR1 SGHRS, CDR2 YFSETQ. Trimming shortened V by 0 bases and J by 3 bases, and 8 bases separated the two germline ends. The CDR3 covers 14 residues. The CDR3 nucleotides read TGCGCCAGCAGCTTGGGTACTCATACAGATACGCAGTATTTT. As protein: CASSLGTHTDTQYF.

Here the CDR3 DNA reads TGTGCCAGCAGCTCCAGGCTTCAAGAGACCCAGTACTTC. Amino acid sequence: CASSSRLQETQYF. V gene TRBV7-7 combines with J gene TRBJ2-5; D uncertain. This CDR3 spans 13 amino acids. Per the germline V gene, CDR1 is SSHAT and CDR2 is FNYEAQ (reference sequence). The V and J ends lost 4 bases and 2 bases respectively, with 8 bases between them.

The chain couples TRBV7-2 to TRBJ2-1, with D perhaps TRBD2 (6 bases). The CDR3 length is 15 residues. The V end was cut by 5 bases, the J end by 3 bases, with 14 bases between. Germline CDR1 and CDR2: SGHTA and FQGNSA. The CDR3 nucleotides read TGTGCCAGCAGCGTAACTAGCCAGGACTACAATGAGCAGTTCTTC. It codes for CASSVTSQDYNEQFF.

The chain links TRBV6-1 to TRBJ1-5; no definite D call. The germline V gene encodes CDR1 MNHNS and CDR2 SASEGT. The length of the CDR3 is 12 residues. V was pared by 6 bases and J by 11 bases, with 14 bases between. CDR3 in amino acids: CASRDSTRSQHF. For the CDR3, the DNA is TGTGCCAGCAGGGATAGCACACGTTCCCAGCATTTT.

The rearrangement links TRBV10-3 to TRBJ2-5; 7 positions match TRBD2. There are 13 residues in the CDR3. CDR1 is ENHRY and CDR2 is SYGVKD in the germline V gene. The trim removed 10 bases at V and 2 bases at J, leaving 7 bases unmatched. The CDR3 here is CATSGMGQETQYF. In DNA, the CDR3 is TGTGCCACGAGCGGGATGGGACAAGAGACCCAGTACTTC.

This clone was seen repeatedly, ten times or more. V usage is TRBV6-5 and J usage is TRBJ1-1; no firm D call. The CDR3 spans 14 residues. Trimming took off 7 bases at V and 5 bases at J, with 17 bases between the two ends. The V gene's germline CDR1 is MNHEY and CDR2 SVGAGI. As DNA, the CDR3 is TGTGCCAGCACCGTAATCAGTGGAGGAACTGAAGCTTTCTTT. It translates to CASTVISGGTEAFF.